The 30 T cell receptor beta chains below come from one sample, sequenced in a study of shared clonotypes between healthy human individuals. Measured with immunoSEQ multiplex PCR; TCRdb has only the in-frame clones, and not every one. The data show some 630,000 clones, 72% seen once. Input material: memory CD4+ T cells sorted from blood. Subset in this sample: CD45RA-negative fraction. The source is a woman aged 30 to 39 in good health.

The rearrangement uses TRBV5-4 and TRBJ2-2, with D perhaps matching TRBD2 (5 bases). V was pared by 4 bases and J by 3 bases, with 16 bases between. The CDR3 runs to 16 residues. CDR1 is SGHNT and CDR2 is YYREEE in the germline V gene (reference sequence). CDR3 nucleotide sequence: TGTGCCAGCAGCCCTGGGAGTGGAGCACACACCGGGGAGCTGTTTTTT. This gives the protein CASSPGSGAHTGELFF.

This CDR3 is CASSLRAQGDIQYF. The DNA of the CDR3 is TGCGCCAGCAGCTTGCGCGCACAGGGGGACATTCAGTACTTC. The chain employs TRBV5-1 and TRBJ2-4, with 8 bases aligning to TRBD1. This CDR3 comprises 14 residues. The V gene's germline CDR1 is SGHRS and CDR2 YFSETQ. Losses at the gene ends were 1 base for V and 8 bases for J; bases not matched to a gene: 5.

V and J are TRBV19 and TRBJ2-1; D tentatively reads TRBD1 or TRBD2 (5 bases each). V shed 3 bases and J shed 4 bases, with 16 bases lying between them. This CDR3 has 16 amino acids. CDR1 and CDR2 (germline): LNHDA, SQIVND (reference sequence). DNA for the CDR3: TGTGCCAGTAGTATGGGGGTTAGGAAAACATACAATGAGCAGTTCTTC. It specifies CASSMGVRKTYNEQFF.

The chain links TRBV30 to TRBJ1-5; perhaps TRBD1 as D (5 bases). The germline V and J ends were trimmed by 0 bases and 5 bases, with 8 bases remaining between them. The CDR3 is 13 amino acids. CDR1 GTSNPN and CDR2 SVGIG come from the germline V gene (reference sequence). CDR3 nucleotides: TGTGCCTGGAGTGTATTGGGGCATCAGCCCCAGCATTTT. This gives the protein CAWSVLGHQPQHF.

V is TRBV28 and J is TRBJ2-1; D remains ambiguous. The length of the CDR3 is 11 residues. Per germline, CDR1 MDHEN and CDR2 SYDVKM. Trimming took 8 bases from V and 4 from J, leaving 6 bases between them. The CDR3 loop is CASRSYNEQFF. In nucleotides, the CDR3 is TGTGCCAGCCGTAGTTACAATGAGCAGTTCTTC. The full variable domain, rest sourced from reference TRBV28 and TRBJ2-1, is DVKVTQSSRYLVKRTGEKVFLECVQDMDHENMFWYRQDPGLGLRLIYFSYDVKMKEKGDIPEGYSVSREKKERFSLILESASTNQTSMYLCASRSYNEQFFGPGTRLTVL.

As to this clone: In the same sample, other DNA sequences code for this CDR3. This rearrangement joins TRBV27 to TRBJ1-5, with D perhaps matching TRBD1 (5 bases). The CDR3 consists of 14 residues. Germline V gene data show CDR1 as MNHEY and CDR2 as SMNVEV (reference sequence). The V end lost 2 bases, the J end lost 3 bases, and 8 bases lay between the germline ends. The CDR3 bases are TGTGCCAGCAGTTTAAGGGGTGTCAATCAGCCCCAGCATTTT. Protein: CASSLRGVNQPQHF.

The chain has TRBV18 and TRBJ2-6, with D hard to call. Trimming took 2 bases from V and 1 from J, leaving 9 bases between them. The length of the CDR3 is 16 residues. From germline, CDR1 is KGHSH and CDR2 LQKENI. The CDR3 is CASSPDLYSGANVLTF. CDR3 DNA: TGTGCCAGCTCACCAGATCTTTATTCTGGGGCCAACGTCCTGACTTTC.

The rearrangement joins TRBV7-8 to TRBJ1-2; D might be TRBD1 (6 bases). Germline loops: CDR1 SGHVS, CDR2 FQNEAQ. The germline V and J ends were trimmed by 7 bases and 5 bases, with 17 bases remaining between them. The CDR3 runs to 14 residues. CDR3 sequence (DNA): TGTGCCAGCACCGAAGGGGCTCAGGGGTATGGCTACACCTTC. Amino acid sequence: CASTEGAQGYGYTF.

V gene TRBV2 combines with J gene TRBJ1-6; TRBD1 matches 7 bases. CDR1 SNHLY and CDR2 FYNNEI come from the germline V gene. This CDR3 contains 13 residues. V lost 9 bases and J lost 8; bases outside the gene matches: 7. CDR3 coding DNA: TGTGCCAGGAAAGGGACAGCCGATTCACCCCTCCACTTT. Translated, it gives CARKGTADSPLHF.

The genes are TRBV27 and TRBJ2-7; D possibly corresponds to TRBD1 (5 bases). Germline V CDR1 and CDR2: MNHEY, SMNVEV (reference sequence). CDR3 length: 15 residues. Trimming left V 1 base short and J 7 bases short, with 17 bases between. CDR3 in amino acids: CASSLLGDTPGEQYF. DNA for the CDR3: TGTGCCAGCAGTTTATTGGGCGACACCCCAGGGGAGCAGTACTTC.

The rearrangement links TRBV28 to TRBJ1-5, with D possibly being TRBD1 (5 bases). CDR3 length equals 15 residues. V lost 5 bases, J lost 4 bases, and 15 bases lay in between. Germline CDR1 and CDR2: MDHEN and SYDVKM. The CDR3 DNA sequence: TGTGCCAGCAGTAAACTCGACAGAGAAAATCAGCCCCAGCATTTT. Protein product: CASSKLDRENQPQHF.

A few counts support this clone. The rearrangement uses TRBV10-3 and TRBJ2-7; TRBD2 agrees at 10 bases. The CDR3 loop spans 18 amino acids. Germline CDR1 is ENHRY and CDR2 is SYGVKD. V shed 0 bases, J shed 3 bases, and the junction held 11 bases outside the gene matches. CDR3 DNA sequence: TGTGCCATCAGTGAGTCCACCTTCAAGCGGGAGGGCCACTACGAGCAGTACTTC. This translates into CAISESTFKREGHYEQYF.

Points on this clone: A much larger clone differs from this one at a single base, so this may be a read error. V gene TRBV2 combines with J gene TRBJ2-3; the match to TRBD2 covers 12 bases. This CDR3 has 15 residues. CDR1 is SNHLY, CDR2 FYNNEI, per germline. The J segment lost 2 bases and the V segment lost 4 bases, leaving 1 base of the junction unmatched. In nucleotides, the CDR3 is TGTGCCAGCAGTGGGACTAGCGGGAACACAGATACGCAGTATTTT. It translates to CASSGTSGNTDTQYF.

CDR3 bases: TGTGCCAGCAGCGGAACTAACTCTGGAAACACCATATATTTT. Protein: CASSGTNSGNTIYF. The chain uses TRBV6-6 and TRBJ1-3; D is unresolved. This CDR3 region has 14 residues. Deletions cut 6 bases from V and 0 bases from J, with 9 bases between. Germline-derived CDR1 and CDR2 are MNHNY and SVGAGI (reference sequence).

The chain joins TRBV19 to TRBJ2-5, with TRBD2 as a possible D gene (5 bases). The CDR3 is 14 residues long. The germline V and J ends were trimmed by 6 bases and 5 bases, with 16 bases remaining between them. Germline V lookup: CDR1 LNHDA, CDR2 SQIVND (reference sequence). CDR3 nucleotides: TGTGCCAGTAGCCCGAGGGTGGGAGTCGAGACCCAGTACTTC. Its translation: CASSPRVGVETQYF.

The table lists this clone with many counts. The chain's CDR3 is CASSPRTSHEQFF. The CDR3 DNA reads as TGTGCCAGCAGTCCGCGGACTAGCCATGAGCAGTTCTTC. The V and J genes are TRBV27 and TRBJ2-1, with 8 bases that match TRBD2. Unmatched junction bases numbered 5, after V lost 5 bases and J lost 8 bases. The CDR3 is made up of 13 amino acids. The V gene's germline CDR1 is MNHEY and CDR2 SMNVEV (reference sequence).

The CDR3 sequence is CASSLTTGSGNTIYF. The CDR3 region has the DNA TGTGCCAGCAGTCTCACCACAGGGTCTGGAAACACCATATATTTT. The rearrangement joins TRBV28 to TRBJ1-3, with a possible D match to TRBD1 (6 bases). Germline assignment: CDR1 MDHEN and CDR2 SYDVKM. Trimming left V 5 bases short and J 1 base short, with 12 bases between. The CDR3 has 15 amino acids. Together with reference TRBV28 and TRBJ1-3, the CDR3 gives the full variable domain: DVKVTQSSRYLVKRTGEKVFLECVQDMDHENMFWYRQDPGLGLRLIYFSYDVKMKEKGDIPEGYSVSREKKERFSLILESASTNQTSMYLCASSLTTGSGNTIYFGEGSWLTVV.

The chain links TRBV5-1 to TRBJ1-1; a weak D match, TRBD1 (5 bases). V was pared by 3 bases and J by 11 bases, with 20 bases between. The CDR3 runs 14 residues. CDR1 and CDR2 from the germline V gene are SGHRS and YFSETQ. CDR3 amino acids: CASSWGTATGGAFF. The CDR3 coding sequence is TGCGCCAGCAGCTGGGGGACGGCTACGGGTGGGGCTTTCTTT.

This clone has more than one count but fewer than ten. The same CDR3 also results from other DNA sequences found in this sample. The rearrangement joins TRBV5-1 to TRBJ2-1, with D hard to call. CDR1 is SGHRS and CDR2 is YFSETQ in the germline V gene. Trimming left V 4 bases short and J 0 bases short, with 11 bases between. CDR3 length equals 15 residues. The CDR3 nucleotides are TGCGCCAGCAGCCGTGACTCAAGCTCCTACAATGAGCAGTTCTTC. It codes for CASSRDSSSYNEQFF.

The chain links TRBV27 to TRBJ1-5; D is perhaps TRBD1 (5 bases). Germline V lookup: CDR1 MNHEY, CDR2 SMNVEV (reference sequence). This CDR3 comprises 14 residues. Trimming shortened V by 4 bases and J by 0 bases, and 7 bases separated the two germline ends. The CDR3 bases are TGTGCCAGCAGTTGGACATATAGCAATCAGCCCCAGCATTTT. Protein product: CASSWTYSNQPQHF.

This clone was seen only a few times. CDR3 DNA: TGTGCCAGCAGCTTTGGGACTAGCGGGAGGTGGGACGAGCAGTACTTC. Amino acid sequence: CASSFGTSGRWDEQYF. This chain links TRBV5-4 with TRBJ2-7, with 15 bases aligning to TRBD2. CDR1 SGHNT and CDR2 YYREEE come from the germline V gene (reference sequence). V lost 2 bases to trimming and J lost 5 bases; unmatched junction nucleotides: 5. The CDR3 runs 16 residues.

The rearrangement links TRBV5-4 to TRBJ2-6, with a tentative D call TRBD1 (6 bases). CDR3 length: 15 amino acids. Germline CDR1 SGHNT, CDR2 YYREEE (reference sequence). V was pared by 4 bases and J by 4 bases, with 12 bases between. The CDR3 sequence: CASSLSGQGANVLTF. CDR3 DNA: TGTGCCAGCAGCCTCAGTGGACAGGGGGCCAACGTCCTGACTTTC.

This CDR3 reads CASSQTGTSGSETQYF. The CDR3, as DNA: TGCGCCAGCAGCCAGACCGGGACTAGCGGGAGTGAGACCCAGTACTTC. The chain uses TRBV4-1 and TRBJ2-5; the match to TRBD2 covers 14 bases. In germline, CDR1 is MGHRA, CDR2 YSYEKL. V was pared by 3 bases and J by 5 bases, with 5 bases of the junction left unmatched. The CDR3 has 16 amino acids.

This rearrangement joins TRBV5-1 to TRBJ2-1, with a tentative D call TRBD1 (6 bases). Trimming cost V 2 bases and J 8 bases, with 8 bases left between them. The germline V gene encodes CDR1 SGHRS and CDR2 YFSETQ. The CDR3 has 12 residues. CDR3 bases: TGCGCCAGCAGCTTCAGGGGCCATGAGCAGTTCTTC. Its protein is CASSFRGHEQFF. The complete variable domain, with remaining parts taken from reference TRBV5-1 and TRBJ2-1, reads KAGVTQTPRYLIKTRGQQVTLSCSPISGHRSVSWYQQTPGQGLQFLFEYFSETQRNKGNFPGRFSGRQFSNSRSEMNVSTLELGDSALYLCASSFRGHEQFFGPGTRLTVL.

This clone was picked up a small number of times. CDR3 coding DNA: TGTGCCAGCAGATTGACGGTGGGGAACACTGAAGCTTTCTTT. This sequence encodes CASRLTVGNTEAFF. The V gene is TRBV27, the J gene TRBJ1-1; D is unresolved. Germline V gene sequence: CDR1 MNHEY, CDR2 SMNVEV (reference sequence). The CDR3 consists of 14 residues. Deletions cut 6 bases from V and 1 base from J, with 12 bases between.

The count of this clone is one. V usage is TRBV29-1 and J usage is TRBJ2-1; a weak D match, TRBD1 (5 bases). CDR1 is SQVTM and CDR2 is ANQGSEA in the germline V gene. V lost 4 bases and J lost 5, with 9 bases in between. The CDR3 length is 12 residues. The CDR3 region is CSVGRQNNEQFF. Here the CDR3 DNA reads TGCAGCGTTGGTAGACAGAACAATGAGCAGTTCTTC.

The J gene is TRBJ1-3, the V gene TRBV6-5; D is ambiguous. Germline assignment: CDR1 MNHEY and CDR2 SVGAGI. This CDR3 has 15 residues. The ends were cut back, 2 bases at V and 0 bases at J, with 8 bases in the middle. In nucleotides, the CDR3 is TGTGCCAGCAGTTACCACCGAAGCTCTGGAAACACCATATATTTT. Protein sequence: CASSYHRSSGNTIYF.

The chain combines TRBV6-1 with TRBJ2-3; the D is unclear. Trimming stripped 3 bases from V and 7 bases from J, with 11 bases between. Germline CDR1 is MNHNS and CDR2 is SASEGT. CDR3 length: 13 residues. This CDR3 is CASSESKLNTQYF. The CDR3 nucleotides read TGTGCCAGCAGTGAGTCTAAGTTAAATACGCAGTATTTT.

This clone was counted ten times or more. This may arise from a read error, as a much more abundant clone is one base away. The same CDR3 arises from other DNA sequences in this sample as well. The chain links TRBV11-2 to TRBJ2-7; 7 bases align to TRBD2. Germline V gene lookup returns CDR1 SGHAT and CDR2 FQNNGV. The CDR3 totals 14 residues. With V trimmed by 3 bases and J by 0 bases, 2 bases remained unmatched. The CDR3 nucleotides are TGTGCCAGCAGCTTTCAGCGGGACTCCTACGAGCAGTACTTC. This gives the protein CASSFQRDSYEQYF.

The chain is built from TRBV13 and TRBJ2-1, with no clear D. Germline CDR1 PRHDT, CDR2 FYEKMQ (reference sequence). The CDR3 is 11 residues long. V shed 5 bases and J shed 10 bases, with 9 bases lying between them. The CDR3 region is CASSRELEQFF. The DNA for the CDR3 is TGTGCCAGCAGCCGAGAGCTCGAGCAGTTCTTC.